The 13 T cell receptor beta chains reported below all come from one sample, sequenced in a study of T cells after posttransplantation cyclophosphamide. Cyclophosphamide on days +3 and +4 followed busulfan-fludarabine conditioning and a marrow graft. The data were produced by immunoSEQ multiplex PCR, yet TCRdb's version contains in-frame clones alone and is incomplete. This sample has 5,500 to 7,500 clones, with more than 90% found just once. The sample was CD8+ T cells sorted from blood, taken after allogeneic stem cell transplant with posttransplant cyclophosphamide. The receptor source for this set is a male patient aged 55-69 years who received an allogeneic stem cell transplant from a related donor and was CMV-positive. Some T cells may trace back to the graft donor.

CDR3 nucleotides: TGTGCCAGCAGCCAAGAGCGGGGGGGCCAAGAGACCCAGTACTTC. This codes for CASSQERGGQETQYF. The V call is TRBV4-2, the J call TRBJ2-5; 9 bases agree with TRBD2. From germline, CDR1 is LGHNA and CDR2 YNFKEQ. V trimming: 0 bases; J trimming: 1 base; junction bases outside the gene matches: 0. The CDR3 runs to 15 residues.

This chain connects TRBV28 to TRBJ1-4; D not resolved. V was shortened by 5 bases and J by 0 bases, with 19 bases between the two germline ends. The CDR3 extends over 18 amino acids. Germline CDR1 and CDR2: MDHEN and SYDVKM. The CDR3 DNA reads TGTGCCAGCAGTCTATCCCCTAGGATCGGAGCAACTAATGAAAAACTGTTTTTT. This sequence encodes CASSLSPRIGATNEKLFF.

This clone was observed once. The chain joins TRBV6-5 to TRBJ2-7; TRBD1 agrees at 7 bases. The CDR3 has 14 residues. Germline values: CDR1 MNHEY, CDR2 SVGAGI. The trim removed 4 bases at V and 3 bases at J, leaving 6 bases unmatched. The CDR3 sequence is CASSSGQANYEQYF. CDR3 DNA: TGTGCCAGCAGTTCTGGACAGGCGAACTACGAGCAGTACTTC.

This chain connects TRBV4-3 to TRBJ1-2, with 8 bases identical to TRBD1. V lost 2 bases, J lost 7 bases, and 9 bases stayed unmatched. The CDR3 extends over 15 amino acids. CDR1 LGHNA and CDR2 YSLEER come from the germline V gene. CDR3 region: CASSQLPDRDAGYTF. The CDR3 region has the DNA TGCGCCAGCAGCCAACTCCCGGACAGGGACGCTGGCTACACCTTC.

With regard to this clone: Other DNA sequences within the sample encode an identical CDR3. The rearrangement joins TRBV5-4 to TRBJ2-3; D is ambiguous. V dropped 2 bases and J dropped 2 bases, with 12 bases sitting between them. In germline, CDR1 is SGHNT, CDR2 YYREEE (reference sequence). This CDR3 contains 15 residues. CDR3 nucleotide sequence: TGTGCCAGCAGCTTTTCCGCTGAGGACACAGATACGCAGTATTTT. Translating it yields CASSFSAEDTDTQYF.

V gene TRBV19 combines with J gene TRBJ2-1; 7 positions match TRBD2. Germline lookup yields CDR1 LNHDA and CDR2 SQIVND (reference sequence). The CDR3 loop spans 11 amino acids. J was trimmed by 10 bases and V by 5 bases; bases with no gene match: 2. In nucleotides, the CDR3 is TGTGCCAGTAGTCGGGGGGAGGAGCAGTTCTTC. Amino acid sequence: CASSRGEEQFF.

The V call is TRBV19, the J call TRBJ1-1; D is unclear. V was shortened by 5 bases and J by 3 bases, with 10 bases between the two germline ends. From germline, CDR1 is LNHDA and CDR2 SQIVND (reference sequence). This CDR3 spans 13 amino acids. Written as DNA, the CDR3 is TGTGCCAGTAGTCCTGATAGTGACACTGAAGCTTTCTTT. It specifies CASSPDSDTEAFF.

The genes are TRBV4-2 and TRBJ2-2; D possibly corresponds to TRBD1 (6 bases). The germline V gene encodes CDR1 LGHNA and CDR2 YNFKEQ. The CDR3 runs to 18 residues. Trimming shortened V by 1 base and J by 4 bases, and 19 bases separated the two germline ends. As DNA, the CDR3 is TGTGCCAGCAGCCAAGTGGGACAAGTGCTAACGGGCACCGGGGAGCTGTTTTTT. Translating it yields CASSQVGQVLTGTGELFF.

V is TRBV7-8 and J is TRBJ1-1; D call uncertain. The CDR3 is made up of 14 amino acids. Germline lookup yields CDR1 SGHVS and CDR2 FQNEAQ. V lost 5 bases to trimming and J lost 2 bases, with 12 bases between them. This CDR3 is CASSGLRGNTEAFF. The DNA of the CDR3 is TGTGCCAGCAGCGGCCTGCGGGGTAACACTGAAGCTTTCTTT.

V and J are TRBV9 and TRBJ2-1; 15 nucleotides align to TRBD2. Germline trimming cut 0 bases from V and 8 bases from J; bases unmatched to any gene: 3. The CDR3 covers 16 residues. Germline V gene lookup returns CDR1 SGDLS and CDR2 YYNGEE. The CDR3 reads CASSVEGLAGGDEQFF. The CDR3, as DNA: TGTGCCAGCAGCGTAGAAGGACTAGCGGGGGGGGATGAGCAGTTCTTC.

The count of this clone is one. The chain uses TRBV4-3 and TRBJ2-3; 8 bases match TRBD1. CDR3 length equals 17 residues. Germline CDR1 and CDR2: LGHNA and YSLEER. The J segment lost 1 base and the V segment lost 0 bases, leaving 6 bases of the junction unmatched. CDR3 sequence (DNA): TGCGCCAGCAGCCAAGATATGGGGGGACAGGGCACAGATACGCAGTATTTT. This codes for CASSQDMGGQGTDTQYF.

The chain joins TRBV29-1 to TRBJ2-7; tentatively, D is TRBD1 (6 bases). The germline gives CDR1 SQVTM, CDR2 ANQGSEA. Trimming removed 3 bases from V and 7 bases from J, with 16 bases in between. The CDR3 length is 13 residues. CDR3 nucleotides: TGCAGCGTTGAGGTAACAGGGTACTGGGAGCAGTACTTC. Translating it yields CSVEVTGYWEQYF.

The rearrangement uses TRBV6-4 and TRBJ2-3, with D uncertain. Trimming removed 0 bases from V and 0 bases from J, with 7 bases in between. The CDR3 contains 15 residues. Germline CDR1 and CDR2: MRHNA and SNTAGT. The CDR3 DNA sequence: TGTGCCAGCAGTGACTCAGTTACTAGCACAGATACGCAGTATTTT. This translates into CASSDSVTSTDTQYF.